One and the same sample provided the 17 T cell receptor beta chains below, sequenced in a study of blood T cells in healthy people across ages. Next came a second PCR, run for about 7 to 11 cycles, which used a sample-barcoded 5' primer along with a J-beta primer mix. Each CDR3 protein is one row after TCRdb ran MiXCR on the 5' RACE reads. The data contain 550,000 to 600,000 distinct CDR3 sequences, around half of them seen just once; the ten biggest clones take up 20% to 25%. The material sequenced was blood. These receptor sequences come from a man older than 75 in good health.

This clonotype has more than one count but fewer than ten. The chain has TRBV7-9 and TRBJ2-2, with a weak D call TRBD1 (6 bases). The germline V gene encodes CDR1 SEHNR and CDR2 FQNEAQ (reference sequence). The CDR3 runs 14 residues. Between the trimmed V and J ends, which lost 2 bases and 4 bases, there was a span of 8 bases. The CDR3 reads CASSLTQGTGELFF. CDR3 sequence (DNA): TGTGCCAGCAGCTTAACACAGGGCACCGGGGAGCTGTTTTTT.

This clonotype was counted only a few times. The V and J genes are TRBV3-1 and TRBJ2-7; D remains ambiguous. V lost 3 bases, J lost 4 bases, and 13 bases lay in between. The germline V gene has CDR1 LGHDT and CDR2 YNNKEL (reference sequence). The CDR3 sequence is 14 residues long. CDR3 in DNA: TGTGCCAGCAGCCACTTCGGCTCCCGTTACGAGCAGTACTTC. The encoded protein is CASSHFGSRYEQYF.

The V and J genes are TRBV20-1 and TRBJ2-7; 9 nucleotides line up with TRBD2. Germline loops: CDR1 DFQATT, CDR2 SNEGSKA (reference sequence). Trimming took 0 bases from V and 7 from J; bases not matched to a gene: 16. The CDR3 is 17 residues long. In DNA, the CDR3 is TGCAGTGCTAGAGATCGCGGGGGGGCTAGCGGCAACCGGGAGCAGTACTTC. Translated, it gives CSARDRGGASGNREQYF.

This clonotype was detected only a few times. This chain links TRBV29-1 with TRBJ2-7, with TRBD2 identical over 12 bases. Germline CDR1 SQVTM, CDR2 ANQGSEA. This CDR3 region has 14 residues. With 7 bases clipped from V and 5 bases from J, the junction kept 9 bases outside the gene matches. The CDR3 nucleotides are TGCAGCGCCCGAACTAGCGGGGGGATCAACGAGCAGTACTTC. Amino acids: CSARTSGGINEQYF.

This sequence joins TRBV20-1 and TRBJ1-5, with 8 bases identical to TRBD1. Germline loops: CDR1 DFQATT, CDR2 SNEGSKA (reference sequence). The CDR3 runs 18 residues. Trimming cost V 0 bases and J 1 base; bases outside gene matches: 11. The CDR3 is CSARDTNRGFKSNQPQHF. DNA for the CDR3: TGCAGTGCTAGAGACACAAACAGGGGGTTCAAGAGCAATCAGCCCCAGCATTTT.

This chain connects TRBV5-1 to TRBJ2-1, with 10 bases aligning to TRBD2. The ends lost 2 bases at V and 6 bases at J; junction bases unmatched: 8. This CDR3 contains 16 residues. The germline V gene encodes CDR1 SGHRS and CDR2 YFSETQ. The CDR3 reads CASSFQAGGLSNEQFF. The CDR3 DNA reads as TGCGCCAGCAGCTTTCAAGCGGGGGGGCTAAGCAATGAGCAGTTCTTC.

This clonotype came up a few times. The chain joins TRBV4-3 to TRBJ2-6; D is ambiguous. This CDR3 has 17 residues. The V gene's germline CDR1 is LGHNA and CDR2 YSLEER. V shed 0 bases and J shed 0 bases, with 9 bases lying between them. In DNA form, the CDR3 reads TGCGCCAGCAGCCAAGAAGCTCTTTTCTCTGGGGCCAACGTCCTGACTTTC. This translates into CASSQEALFSGANVLTF.

The rearrangement joins TRBV5-6 to TRBJ1-1; D call uncertain. The CDR3 is 14 residues long. Trimming took 2 bases from V and 2 from J, leaving 10 bases between them. Germline V gene lookup returns CDR1 SGHDT and CDR2 YYEEEE. The CDR3 DNA is TGTGCCAGCAGCTTCCGGGCCCCTAACACTGAAGCTTTCTTT. This sequence encodes CASSFRAPNTEAFF.

V gene TRBV10-3 combines with J gene TRBJ1-6; possible D gene TRBD1, 6 bases. V lost 10 bases and J lost 10, with 14 bases in between. The CDR3 is 12 amino acids. Germline CDR1 and CDR2: ENHRY and SYGVKD. CDR3 region: CATQQGESPLHF. The CDR3 nucleotides read TGTGCCACACAACAGGGAGAATCACCCCTCCACTTT.

The chain couples TRBV27 to TRBJ2-1; D ambiguous. CDR3 length equals 13 residues. V lost 3 bases to trimming and J lost 8 bases, with 11 bases between them. In germline, CDR1 is MNHEY, CDR2 SMNVEV (reference sequence). CDR3 DNA sequence: TGTGCCAGCAGTTTTTTGGGCGGCGATGAGCAGTTCTTC. It translates to CASSFLGGDEQFF.

This clonotype was detected many times. The chain has TRBV6-6 and TRBJ2-5, with D perhaps TRBD2 (6 bases). Germline V lookup: CDR1 MNHNY, CDR2 SVGAGI (reference sequence). The CDR3 runs 10 residues. Between the trimmed V and J ends, which lost 8 bases and 5 bases, there was a span of 6 bases. Here the CDR3 reads CASGGETQYF. As DNA, the CDR3 is TGTGCCAGCGGAGGGGAGACCCAGTACTTC.

The chain links TRBV4-2 to TRBJ2-1; D unclear. V was cut by 1 base and J by 3 bases, with 10 bases left in between. The CDR3 consists of 15 residues. Per germline, CDR1 LGHNA and CDR2 YNFKEQ. CDR3 coding DNA: TGTGCCAGCAGCCAAGGAAACCGATTCTACAATGAGCAGTTCTTC. This gives the protein CASSQGNRFYNEQFF.

The chain joins TRBV20-1 to TRBJ2-7; unclear D gene. V was clipped by 3 bases and J by 1 base, with 7 bases between them. The length of the CDR3 is 12 residues. Germline V gene sequence: CDR1 DFQATT, CDR2 SNEGSKA (reference sequence). CDR3 protein: CSARATSYEQYF. The CDR3 DNA sequence: TGCAGTGCTAGGGCCACTTCCTACGAGCAGTACTTC.

A few counts support this clonotype. This chain links TRBV9 with TRBJ1-2; TRBD1 is a possible D gene (5 bases). Trimming removed 4 bases at V and 1 base at J, with 8 bases between. CDR1 and CDR2 (germline): SGDLS, YYNGEE. The CDR3 contains 13 residues. CDR3 in amino acids: CASSNGGNYGYTF. CDR3 bases: TGTGCCAGCAGCAACGGGGGTAACTATGGCTACACCTTC.

A single count supports this clonotype. The chain has TRBV20-1 and TRBJ2-1; TRBD1 matches 9 bases. V gave up 6 bases and J gave up 3 bases; unmatched junction bases: 12. CDR3 length equals 16 residues. Germline assignment: CDR1 DFQATT and CDR2 SNEGSKA (reference sequence). The CDR3 reads CSADPGTGLDYNEQFF. CDR3 nucleotide sequence: TGCAGTGCCGATCCGGGGACAGGGTTAGACTACAATGAGCAGTTCTTC.

The chain links TRBV5-1 to TRBJ2-1, with 13 bases lining up with TRBD2. CDR1 and CDR2 from the germline V gene are SGHRS and YFSETQ. The CDR3 is made up of 17 amino acids. V lost 0 bases to trimming and J lost 8 bases; unmatched junction nucleotides: 8. Here the CDR3 reads CASSLATSGGASDEQFF. The CDR3, as DNA: TGCGCCAGCAGCTTGGCTACTAGCGGGGGGGCCTCGGATGAGCAGTTCTTC.

The chain combines TRBV9 with TRBJ1-5, with D possibly matching TRBD1 (6 bases). Trimming cost V 3 bases and J 4 bases, with 11 bases left between them. Germline V gene sequence: CDR1 SGDLS, CDR2 YYNGEE. The CDR3 has 14 amino acids. CDR3 bases: TGTGCCAGCAGCGCCGAGGGGGGGAATCAGCCCCAGCATTTT. The encoded protein is CASSAEGGNQPQHF.